This paragraph reports one T cell receptor beta chain. This sample stems from a study of cytomegalovirus exposure and HLA in healthy donors. The CDR3 covers 13 residues. V trimming: 10 bases; J trimming: 1 base; junction bases outside the gene matches: 6. Looked up from germline, CDR1 is MDHEN and CDR2 is SYDVKM. It was with 60 Vbeta and 13 Jbeta primers that the PCR ran. How the authors handled the data: An analysis performed later counted 70 million to 90 million unique TCR beta chains (around 9.9 million of them shared). This table comes from immunoSEQ multiplex PCR, and its TCRdb copy is limited to in-frame clones, with some not included. V and J calls and clone size are as listed in that table; D and trimming were resolved from the DNA. The repertoire holds roughly 160,000 clones, with approximately 82% as singletons.

The source is a male donor in good health and CMV-seropositive. Sample: PBMCs. The chain combines TRBV28 with TRBJ2-5; 7 bases are shared with TRBD1. The CDR3 sequence is CATTDRVQETQYF. For the CDR3, the DNA is TGTGCCACCACCGACAGGGTCCAAGAGACCCAGTACTTC.